The sequence of this TCR beta chain was determined in a study of PD-1 blockade in mismatch repair-deficient tumors. Across the whole study: Patients had eleven to twelve mismatch repair-deficient cancer types and were previously treated and progressing.

About this clone: Its specificity is unknown.

V shed 2 bases and J 7 bases; nucleotides not matched to a gene: 11. In germline, CDR1 is ENHRY, CDR2 SYGVKD. The CDR3 sequence is 18 residues long. Mismatch repair deficiency was confirmed in all patients, by PCR or immunohistochemistry. Profiled with immunoSEQ multiplex PCR; TCRdb holds only in-frame clones, not every one. The sample holds some 97,000 clones; 70% to 85% are singletons and the top ten take around 5.8%. General observations from the study: Tumor-resident clones, often undetectable pretreatment in blood, expanded then contracted after pembrolizumab.

This chain links TRBV10-3 with TRBJ2-2; 12 nucleotides line up with TRBD1. This receptor was taken from an adult with mismatch repair-deficient cancer. Sequenced here: peripheral blood, sampled approximately 8 months after starting pembrolizumab. CDR3 nucleotide sequence: TGTGCCATCAGTGAGGGAGTACCGGGACAGGGGGCTAACGGGGAGCTGTTTTTT. This gives the protein CAISEGVPGQGANGELFF.